Following are 14 T cell receptor beta chains from one sample sequenced in a study of T cell changes during pregnancy in multiple sclerosis. Sequenced by immunoSEQ multiplex PCR; TCRdb stores in-frame clones only, minus some. The repertoire includes some 47,000 clones, 96% of them detected once, and 0.75% to 0.9% sits in the top ten. This material consisted of peripheral blood, taken in the second trimester of pregnancy. These receptors were obtained from a female donor with multiple sclerosis, enrolled in a pregnancy study.

The chain links TRBV6-1 to TRBJ2-1; the match to TRBD1 covers 7 bases. Germline CDR1 reads MNHNS; CDR2 reads SASEGT. The CDR3 is made up of 13 amino acids. V was pared by 6 bases and J by 4 bases, with 3 bases of the junction left unmatched. CDR3 residues: CASRATGYNEQFF. DNA of the CDR3: TGTGCCAGCAGAGCGACAGGGTACAATGAGCAGTTCTTC.

This clone was observed a single time. V is TRBV19 and J is TRBJ1-1; 11 nucleotides align to TRBD1. V was clipped by 3 bases and J by 5 bases; unmatched bases: 8. The CDR3 consists of 16 residues. Germline V gives CDR1 LNHDA, CDR2 SQIVND (reference sequence). CDR3 bases: TGTGCCAGTAGTATTCGGACAGGGGGCGCGGGTACTGAAGCTTTCTTT. It yields the protein CASSIRTGGAGTEAFF.

The chain links TRBV2 to TRBJ1-5; tentative D call: TRBD1 (6 bases). The CDR3 contains 15 residues. The V end lost 6 bases, the J end lost 1 base, and 13 bases lay between the germline ends. Germline lookup yields CDR1 SNHLY and CDR2 FYNNEI. Here the CDR3 DNA reads TGTGCCAGCAGGGGGGCGGGTACCAGCAATCAGCCCCAGCATTTT. Protein: CASRGAGTSNQPQHF.

This clone was seen just once. J is TRBJ1-5 and V is TRBV5-3, with TRBD1 identical over 8 bases. TRBV5-3 qualifies as an ORF whose function is uncertain. V shed 2 bases and J 6 bases; nucleotides not matched to a gene: 16. The CDR3 length is 18 residues. CDR3 in DNA: TGTGCCAGAAGCTTTCATCCCATGACAGGGGTAAGGAGTCAGCCCCAGCATTTT. Translating it yields CARSFHPMTGVRSQPQHF.

DNA for the CDR3: TGTGCCAGTAGTATAGGTGGGGGGAGGAAGACAGATACGCAGTATTTT. As protein: CASSIGGGRKTDTQYF. The chain joins TRBV19 to TRBJ2-3, with D possibly TRBD2 on 6 matching bases. Between the trimmed V and J ends, which lost 1 base and 3 bases, there was a span of 14 bases. The germline CDR1 and CDR2 sequences are LNHDA and SQIVND (reference sequence). CDR3 length: 16 residues.

The chain has TRBV4-2 and TRBJ1-1; TRBD1 agrees at 10 bases. The trim removed 1 base at V and 4 bases at J, leaving 3 bases unmatched. Per the germline V gene, CDR1 is LGHNA and CDR2 is YNFKEQ. This CDR3 spans 15 amino acids. The CDR3 DNA is TGTGCCAGCAGCCAAGTTAGGACAGGGGGCACTGAAGCTTTCTTT. Protein sequence: CASSQVRTGGTEAFF.

The chain recombines TRBV5-1 with TRBJ2-2; 10 bases agree with TRBD1. This CDR3 spans 15 amino acids. The V gene's germline CDR1 is SGHRS and CDR2 YFSETQ. J lost 4 bases, V lost 4 bases, and 4 bases had no gene match. CDR3 region: CASSPGQGSTGELFF. The CDR3 coding sequence is TGCGCCAGCAGCCCGGGACAGGGGAGCACCGGGGAGCTGTTTTTT. Full variable domain (missing parts from reference TRBV5-1 and TRBJ2-2): KAGVTQTPRYLIKTRGQQVTLSCSPISGHRSVSWYQQTPGQGLQFLFEYFSETQRNKGNFPGRFSGRQFSNSRSEMNVSTLELGDSALYLCASSPGQGSTGELFFGEGSRLTVL.

The J gene is TRBJ2-7, the V gene TRBV11-2; 10 nucleotides match TRBD1. This CDR3 has 19 residues. Germline values: CDR1 SGHAT, CDR2 FQNNGV. Germline trimming cut 4 bases from V and 0 bases from J; bases unmatched to any gene: 15. CDR3 nucleotides: TGTGCCAGCAGCTCCCATCCGGGACAGGGGCTGTTGAGCTCCTACGAGCAGTACTTC. It encodes CASSSHPGQGLLSSYEQYF.

This chain uses TRBV19 with TRBJ2-7; 9 nucleotides line up with TRBD2. Per germline, CDR1 LNHDA and CDR2 SQIVND (reference sequence). The CDR3 length is 16 residues. V was pared by 1 base and J by 5 bases, with 9 bases of the junction left unmatched. CDR3 protein: CASSIVWLAGNDEQYF. CDR3 coding DNA: TGTGCCAGTAGTATAGTGTGGCTAGCGGGAAACGACGAGCAGTACTTC.

This clone occurred once. V usage is TRBV19 and J usage is TRBJ2-1, with D perhaps matching TRBD2 (6 bases). V lost 6 bases to trimming and J lost 4 bases, with 22 bases between them. Germline V gives CDR1 LNHDA, CDR2 SQIVND (reference sequence). This CDR3 spans 17 amino acids. The CDR3 region is CASSLESGRAGYNEQFF. CDR3 in DNA: TGTGCCAGTAGCCTCGAAAGTGGAAGGGCGGGATACAATGAGCAGTTCTTC.

This sequence joins TRBV5-1 and TRBJ1-3; TRBD1 agrees at 11 bases. CDR1 is SGHRS, CDR2 YFSETQ, per germline. Germline trimming cut 4 bases from V and 7 bases from J; bases unmatched to any gene: 4. The CDR3 is made up of 14 amino acids. CDR3 coding DNA: TGCGCCAGCAGCGGCGGGACAGGGGGGAACACCATATATTTT. Protein sequence: CASSGGTGGNTIYF.

This rearrangement joins TRBV10-3 to TRBJ2-7; TRBD2 matches 13 bases. The length of the CDR3 is 13 residues. With 11 bases clipped from V and 5 bases from J, the junction kept 6 bases outside the gene matches. Germline V gene lookup returns CDR1 ENHRY and CDR2 SYGVKD. The CDR3 region has the DNA TGTGCCTCCCGGGGACTAGCGGGAAACGAGCAGTACTTC. Translation: CASRGLAGNEQYF.

V and J are TRBV18 and TRBJ2-4; 7 bases fit TRBD2. The ends lost 3 bases at V and 5 bases at J; junction bases unmatched: 10. Germline values: CDR1 KGHSH, CDR2 LQKENI. The CDR3 runs to 16 residues. Here the CDR3 reads CASSPGSGRSQNIQYF. CDR3 coding DNA: TGTGCCAGCTCACCGGGCTCCGGGAGGAGCCAAAACATTCAGTACTTC. Using reference TRBV18 and TRBJ2-4 for the parts outside the CDR3, the full variable domain is NAGVMQNPRHLVRRRGQEARLRCSPMKGHSHVYWYRQLPEEGLKFMVYLQKENIIDESGMPKERFSAEFPKEGPSILRIQQVVRGDSAAYFCASSPGSGRSQNIQYFGAGTRLSVL.

In this sample, this clone turned up once. The V and J genes are TRBV7-2 and TRBJ1-1; 7 nucleotides match TRBD1. Germline V CDR1 and CDR2: SGHTA, FQGNSA. V shed 1 base, J shed 6 bases, and the junction held 8 bases outside the gene matches. The CDR3 contains 15 residues. The CDR3 sequence is CASSLVETGMAEAFF. CDR3 bases: TGTGCCAGCAGCTTAGTCGAGACAGGGATGGCTGAAGCTTTCTTT.